Listed below are T cell receptor beta chains from one sample, sequenced in a study of cytomegalovirus exposure and HLA in healthy donors. Generated by immunoSEQ multiplex PCR, the TCRdb table keeps only in-frame clones and is missing some. The table shows about 160,000 clones, with 80% occurring only once. The source material was PBMCs. The receptors were sampled from a young man in good health and CMV-seronegative. CDR3s include the opening cysteine and the closing phenylalanine or tryptophan. D genes are given only for firm matches. Clone size appears in some rows only: once, few, many, or a class for an expanded clone.

>TRBJ2-1|-|-|TRBV30
CAWSYTGRYSNEQFF
TGTGCCTGGAGTTATACAGGGCGGTATTCTAATGAGCAGTTCTTC
>TRBJ1-5|-|-|TRBV7-9
CASWDDRTFNQPQHF
TGTGCCAGCTGGGACGACAGGACTTTCAATCAGCCCCAGCATTTT
>TRBJ1-3|-|-|TRBV10-3
CAISETGTGNTIYF
TGTGCCATCAGTGAGACAGGAACTGGAAACACCATATATTTT
>TRBJ2-3|TRBD2|once|TRBV19
CASSAGLAGTDTQYF
TGTGCCAGTAGTGCCGGACTAGCGGGGACAGATACGCAGTATTTT
>TRBJ1-1|-|-|TRBV4-1
CASSPRPGTYEPTQAFF
TGCGCCAGCAGCCCCCGTCCCGGGACATACGAGCCCACTCAAGCTTTCTTT
>TRBJ2-7|-|-|TRBV5-1
CASGPGRTYEQYF
TGCGCCAGCGGGCCAGGGAGGACCTACGAGCAGTACTTC
>TRBJ2-3|TRBD2|-|TRBV28
CASSLPRGVAGGTDTQYF
TGTGCCAGCAGTTTACCCCGAGGGGTAGCGGGGGGAACAGATACGCAGTATTTT
>TRBJ1-2|-|-|TRBV29-1
CSVPGGLNGYTF
TGCAGCGTTCCCGGGGGTCTTAATGGCTACACCTTC
>TRBJ1-2|-|-|TRBV5-1
CASSPDSYPYGYTF
TGCGCCAGCAGCCCAGACAGCTACCCCTATGGCTACACCTTC
>TRBJ2-7|TRBD1|-|TRBV2
CASSPNDRGQYF
TGTGCCAGCAGTCCGAACGACAGGGGGCAATACTTC
>TRBJ2-2|-|-|TRBV9
CASSVIGNTGELFF
TGTGCCAGCAGCGTAATCGGTAACACCGGGGAGCTGTTTTTT
>TRBJ1-1|TRBD1|-|TRBV10-3
CAISVSEGAKAFF
TGTGCCATCAGTGTCTCGGAGGGGGCAAAGGCTTTCTTT
>TRBJ2-5|TRBD2|-|TRBV27
CASRLAGGPGTQYF
TGTGCCAGCAGACTAGCGGGAGGCCCAGGGACCCAGTACTTC
>TRBJ1-5|-|-|TRBV19
CASSEGVWGQPQHF
TGTGCCAGTAGTGAGGGGGTTTGGGGTCAGCCCCAGCATTTT
>TRBJ2-7|-|-|TRBV7-9
CASSLGLEDDYEQYF
TGTGCCAGCAGCCTAGGGCTGGAGGATGATTACGAGCAGTACTTC
>TRBJ1-2|-|once|TRBV7-9
CASSPGTYGYTF
TGTGCCAGCAGCCCAGGGACTTATGGCTACACCTTC
>TRBJ1-2|-|-|TRBV19
CASSERTDLYYGYTF
TGTGCCAGTAGTGAGCGGACGGACCTCTACTATGGCTACACCTTC
>TRBJ2-7|-|-|TRBV5-4
CASSFSSEQYF
TGTGCCAGCAGCTTTTCATCAGAGCAGTACTTC
>TRBJ2-1|TRBD2|-|TRBV28
CASRGLAGSSYNEQFF
TGTGCCAGCAGGGGACTAGCGGGAAGCTCCTACAATGAGCAGTTCTTC
>TRBJ2-3|-|few|TRBV5-4
CASSLRLSTDTQYF
TGTGCCAGCAGCTTAAGACTTTCCACAGATACGCAGTATTTT
>TRBJ2-7|-|-|TRBV5-4
CASSTRQDLSYEQYF
TGTGCCAGCAGCACCCGACAGGACCTCTCCTACGAGCAGTACTTC
>TRBJ2-7|TRBD2|-|TRBV19
CASRGGSYEQYF
TGTGCCAGTAGGGGGGGGAGCTACGAGCAGTACTTC
>TRBJ2-2|-|-|TRBV6-1
CASSDPTRGATGELFF
TGTGCCAGCAGTGACCCGACCAGGGGCGCTACCGGGGAGCTGTTTTTT
>TRBJ1-1|-|-|TRBV2
CASIWQGQNTEAFF
TGTGCCAGCATCTGGCAGGGTCAGAACACTGAAGCTTTCTTT
>TRBJ2-5|-|-|TRBV6-6
CASTKGGGRGQETQYF
TGTGCCAGCACCAAAGGGGGGGGAAGGGGCCAAGAGACCCAGTACTTC
>TRBJ2-6|-|-|TRBV7-2
CASSLTAGLSGANVLTF
TGTGCCAGCAGCTTAACGGCAGGGCTCTCTGGGGCCAACGTCCTGACTTTC
>TRBJ2-7|TRBD1|-|TRBV15
CATSQRDSRQYF
TGTGCCACCAGCCAACGGGACAGCAGGCAGTACTTC
>TRBJ2-3|TRBD2|-|TRBV7-9
CASSSSSGRAPDTQYF
TGTGCCAGCAGCTCATCTAGCGGGAGGGCCCCAGATACGCAGTATTTT
>TRBJ1-2|TRBD1|-|TRBV19
CASSIKGQIGYTF
TGTGCCAGTAGTATAAAGGGACAGATCGGCTACACCTTC
>TRBJ2-7|TRBD1|-|TRBV11-2
CASSSRQGAREQYF
TGTGCCAGCAGCTCCCGACAGGGGGCTCGCGAGCAGTACTTC
>TRBJ2-2|TRBD1|-|TRBV5-6
CASITGALANTGELFF
TGTGCCAGCATCACAGGGGCCTTAGCGAACACCGGGGAGCTGTTTTTT
>TRBJ1-5|-|-|TRBV19
CASSQTGMGNQPQHF
TGTGCCAGTAGCCAAACAGGGATGGGAAATCAGCCCCAGCATTTT
>TRBJ2-2|-|-|TRBV11-2
CASRSLRGRNTGELFF
TGTGCCAGCAGGTCACTAAGGGGCCGGAACACCGGGGAGCTGTTTTTT
>TRBJ2-3|TRBD2|-|TRBV2
CASSGGREETDTQYF
TGTGCCAGCAGTGGGGGGCGGGAGGAAACAGATACGCAGTATTTT
>TRBJ2-7|-|-|TRBV30
CARDRGRNEQYF
TGTGCCCGAGACCGGGGGAGGAACGAGCAGTACTTC
>TRBJ2-1|TRBD2|-|TRBV5-1
CASELTSGGAGEQFF
TGCGCCAGCGAGCTAACTAGCGGGGGGGCCGGTGAGCAGTTCTTC
>TRBJ1-6|TRBD1|once|TRBV5-4
CASSLGVGQGASPLHF
TGTGCCAGCAGCTTGGGTGTCGGACAGGGGGCTTCACCCCTCCACTTT
>TRBJ2-3|-|-|TRBV5-1
CASSSGRGATQYF
TGCGCCAGCAGCTCCGGTCGCGGGGCTACGCAGTATTTT
>TRBJ2-7|-|once|TRBV27
CASSGLLSVYEQYF
TGTGCCAGCAGTGGTCTCCTGAGTGTTTACGAGCAGTACTTC
>TRBJ2-7|-|-|TRBV15
CATSREGGEQYF
TGTGCCACCAGCAGAGAAGGGGGCGAGCAGTACTTC